These T cell receptor beta chains were read from a single sample in a study of blood T cells in healthy people across ages. TCRdb ran MiXCR on the 5' RACE reads and lists one entry per CDR3 protein. This sample has about 760,000 distinct CDR3 sequences, with approximately 25% found just once. This same sample was also part of a study on T cells of mothers and their children.

What was sequenced was blood. Receptors were obtained from a boy between 10 and 17 years old in good health. The CDR3 runs from the conserved cysteine through the conserved F or W. Each record gives: V gene, D gene, clone size, J gene, CDR3 DNA, CDR3 protein. D genes are given only for firm matches. Size is omitted from some rows. Given values are once, few, many or a class for expanded clones.

TRBV11-2	TRBD2	many	TRBJ2-5	TGTGCCAGCAGCTTAGGTCTAGCGGGAGACGAGACCCAGTACTTC	CASSLGLAGDETQYF
TRBV9	TRBD1	few	TRBJ2-1	TGTGCCAGCAGCGTAGGGGACAGCTCCTACAATGAGCAGTTCTTC	CASSVGDSSYNEQFF
TRBV7-3	TRBD1	few	TRBJ2-3	TGTGCCAGCAGCCCCGGACAGGGGTCCCGAGATACGCAGTATTTT	CASSPGQGSRDTQYF
TRBV7-2	.	.	TRBJ2-7	TGTGCCAGCAGCATTAGCGTGGACGAGCAGTACTTC	CASSISVDEQYF
TRBV20-1	.	.	TRBJ1-5	TGCAGTGCATCGAGCGGGGAGACGATCAATCAGCCCCAGCATTTT	CSASSGETINQPQHF
TRBV14	TRBD1	.	TRBJ1-2	TGTGCCAGCAGCCTGAGGGGGACAGACTATGGCTACACCTTC	CASSLRGTDYGYTF
TRBV5-1	TRBD2	.	TRBJ2-1	TGCGCCAGCAGCTTCGTAGCGGGAGAGAACAATGAGCAGTTCTTC	CASSFVAGENNEQFF
TRBV18	TRBD1	.	TRBJ2-7	TGTGCCAGCTCACCACCAGGACAGGGTCACGAGCAGTACTTC	CASSPPGQGHEQYF
TRBV7-9	TRBD2	.	TRBJ2-1	TGTGCCAGCAGCTTAGCGGGACTAGCGGGGGGAGGTGAGCAGTTCTTC	CASSLAGLAGGGEQFF
TRBV5-6	TRBD1	.	TRBJ2-1	TGTGCCAGCAGCAGCCCCAATAGGGGGCGACTCCTCAATGAGCAGTTCTTC	CASSSPNRGRLLNEQFF
TRBV29-1	.	few	TRBJ2-5	TGCAGCGCGAGTCAGGGGGGTGCACAAGAGACCCAGTACTTC	CSASQGGAQETQYF
TRBV7-2	TRBD1	few	TRBJ2-1	TGTGCCAGCAGCTACCAACCGGGACAGGGGGGCCATGAGCAGTTCTTC	CASSYQPGQGGHEQFF
TRBV29-1	TRBD1	.	TRBJ2-5	TGCAGCGCGGACACGGGACAGGGGCAAGAGACCCAGTACTTC	CSADTGQGQETQYF
TRBV29-1	TRBD2	many	TRBJ2-1	TGCAGCGTTGACCGGAGGGGACTAGCGGGTTTCAATGAGCAGTTCTTC	CSVDRRGLAGFNEQFF
TRBV10-3	.	few	TRBJ2-6	TGTGCCACGTTTCCTCAGGGCTCTGGGGCCAACGTCCTGACTTTC	CATFPQGSGANVLTF
TRBV5-5	.	.	TRBJ2-1	TGTGCCAGCAGCTTCTGGAGTAGGGGTTACAATGAGCAGTTCTTC	CASSFWSRGYNEQFF
TRBV6-2/TRBV6-3	TRBD2	.	TRBJ2-2	TGTGCCAGCAGTCCTAACCTTAGCGGGGCCAACACCGGGGAGCTGTTTTTT	CASSPNLSGANTGELFF
TRBV24-1	.	few	TRBJ1-2	TGTGCCACCAGTGATTTCGGAGGGGATGGCTACACCTTC	CATSDFGGDGYTF
TRBV28	.	.	TRBJ2-7	TGTGCCAGCAGTGCCCACCTGGGGGACTACGAGCAGTACTTC	CASSAHLGDYEQYF
TRBV5-1	.	.	TRBJ2-5	TGCGCCAGCAGAGAGAATCAAGAGACCCAGTACTTC	CASRENQETQYF
TRBV29-1	.	few	TRBJ1-3	TGCAGCGTCTCCGAATATCAGGGAACCGGAAACACCATATATTTT	CSVSEYQGTGNTIYF
TRBV18	TRBD2	few	TRBJ2-7	TGTGCCAGCTCACCCGGCCAGCGGGATATCTACGAGCAGTACTTC	CASSPGQRDIYEQYF
TRBV5-4	.	few	TRBJ2-3	TGTGCCAGCAGCCAGGGACCGGGGGGCACAGATACGCAGTATTTT	CASSQGPGGTDTQYF
TRBV29-1	.	.	TRBJ1-2	TGCAGCGTTAACCAGGGCTTCTATGGCTACACCTTC	CSVNQGFYGYTF